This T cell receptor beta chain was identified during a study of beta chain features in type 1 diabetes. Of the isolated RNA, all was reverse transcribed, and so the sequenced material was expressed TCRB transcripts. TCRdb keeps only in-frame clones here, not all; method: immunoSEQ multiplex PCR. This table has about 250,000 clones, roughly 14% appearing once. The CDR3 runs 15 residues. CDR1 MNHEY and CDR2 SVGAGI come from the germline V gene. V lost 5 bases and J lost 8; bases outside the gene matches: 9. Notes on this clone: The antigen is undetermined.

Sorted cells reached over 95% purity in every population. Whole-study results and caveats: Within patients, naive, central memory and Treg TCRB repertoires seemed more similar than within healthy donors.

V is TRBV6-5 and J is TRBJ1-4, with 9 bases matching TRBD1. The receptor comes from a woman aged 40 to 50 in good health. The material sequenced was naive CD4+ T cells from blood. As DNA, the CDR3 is TGTGCCAGCAGTACCAGTATGGACAGGGGAGAAAAACTGTTTTTT. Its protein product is CASSTSMDRGEKLFF.